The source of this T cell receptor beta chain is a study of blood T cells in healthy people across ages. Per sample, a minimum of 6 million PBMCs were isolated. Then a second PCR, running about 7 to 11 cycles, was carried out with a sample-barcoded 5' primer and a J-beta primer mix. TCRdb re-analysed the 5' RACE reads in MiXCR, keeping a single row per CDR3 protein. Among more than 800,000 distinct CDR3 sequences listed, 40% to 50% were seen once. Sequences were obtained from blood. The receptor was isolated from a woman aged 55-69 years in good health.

The chain's CDR3 is CSVEGGRDRGSDNEQFF. CDR3 nucleotide sequence: TGCAGCGTTGAAGGAGGAAGAGACAGGGGTAGCGACAATGAGCAGTTCTTC. The chain uses TRBV29-1 and TRBJ2-1; 8 nucleotides align to TRBD1. V was pared by 1 base and J by 5 bases, with 13 bases of the junction left unmatched. There are 17 residues in the CDR3. CDR1 is SQVTM, CDR2 ANQGSEA, per germline.